Listed here is a single T cell receptor (beta chain). The sample comes from a study of blood T cell repertoires in COVID-19. Trimming removed 6 bases from V and 0 bases from J; junction bases left unmatched: 7. The CDR3 extends over 15 amino acids. Per the germline V gene, CDR1 is MNHEY and CDR2 is SVGAGI. The table came from immunoSEQ multiplex PCR; TCRdb's copy has only in-frame clones and leaves some out. The sample lists roughly 320,000 clones; around nine tenths were seen once. The chain carries TRBV6-5 and TRBJ1-1; 7 bases align to TRBD1. Sequences were obtained from peripheral blood. The receptor was derived from a woman aged 30 to 39 with COVID-19, enrolled during active disease. DNA for the CDR3: TGTGCCAGCAGGGTCTCAGGGGGGCTGAACACTGAAGCTTTCTTT. Residues: CASRVSGGLNTEAFF.